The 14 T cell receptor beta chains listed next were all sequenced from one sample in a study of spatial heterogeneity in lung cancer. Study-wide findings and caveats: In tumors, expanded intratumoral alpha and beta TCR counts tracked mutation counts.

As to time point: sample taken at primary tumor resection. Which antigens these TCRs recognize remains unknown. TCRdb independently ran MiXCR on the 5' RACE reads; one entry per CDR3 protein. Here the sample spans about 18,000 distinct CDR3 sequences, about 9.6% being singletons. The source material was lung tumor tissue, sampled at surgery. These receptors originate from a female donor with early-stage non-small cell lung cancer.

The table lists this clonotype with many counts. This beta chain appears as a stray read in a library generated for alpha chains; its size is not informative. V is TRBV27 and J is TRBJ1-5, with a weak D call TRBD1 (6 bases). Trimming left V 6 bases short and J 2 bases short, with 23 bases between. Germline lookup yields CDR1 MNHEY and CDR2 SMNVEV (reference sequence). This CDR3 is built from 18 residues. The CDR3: CASSQGVLGAGGNQPQHF. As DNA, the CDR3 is TGTGCCAGCAGCCAAGGGGTATTGGGGGCTGGGGGCAATCAGCCCCAGCATTTT.

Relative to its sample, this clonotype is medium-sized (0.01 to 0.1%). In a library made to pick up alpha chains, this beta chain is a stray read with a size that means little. CDR3 coding DNA: TGTGCCAGCAGCCAAGATGGTTCAGCAACGGATACGCAGTATTTT. It yields the protein CASSQDGSATDTQYF. The chain joins TRBV4-2 to TRBJ2-3; D gene unclear. V lost 0 bases to trimming and J lost 6 bases, with 13 bases between them. Germline V gene lookup returns CDR1 LGHNA and CDR2 YNFKEQ. The CDR3 loop spans 15 amino acids.

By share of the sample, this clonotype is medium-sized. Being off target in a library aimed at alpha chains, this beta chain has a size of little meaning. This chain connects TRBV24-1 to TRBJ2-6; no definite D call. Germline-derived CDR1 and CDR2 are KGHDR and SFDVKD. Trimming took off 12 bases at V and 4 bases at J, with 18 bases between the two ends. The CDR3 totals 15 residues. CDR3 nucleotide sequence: TGTGCCGCCTGCCCCTGGGCGCGAGGGGCCAACGTCCTGACTTTC. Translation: CAACPWARGANVLTF.

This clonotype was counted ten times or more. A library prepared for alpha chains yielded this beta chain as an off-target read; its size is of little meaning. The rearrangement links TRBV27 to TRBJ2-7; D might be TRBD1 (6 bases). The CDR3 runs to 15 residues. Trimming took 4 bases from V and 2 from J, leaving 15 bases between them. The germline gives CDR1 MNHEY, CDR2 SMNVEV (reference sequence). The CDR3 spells CASSSLTTGTYEQYF. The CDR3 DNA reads TGTGCCAGCAGTTCCTTAACCACAGGGACCTACGAGCAGTACTTC.

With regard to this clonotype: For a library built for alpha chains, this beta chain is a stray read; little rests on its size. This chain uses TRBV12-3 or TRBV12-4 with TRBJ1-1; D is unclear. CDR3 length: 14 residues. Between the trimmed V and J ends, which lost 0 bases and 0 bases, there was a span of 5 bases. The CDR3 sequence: CASSLASMNTEAFF. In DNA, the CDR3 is TGTGCCAGCAGTTTAGCGTCAATGAACACTGAAGCTTTCTTT.

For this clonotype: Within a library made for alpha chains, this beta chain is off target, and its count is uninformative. The CDR3 reads CASLNPGQGLDEQFF. Written as DNA, the CDR3 is TGTGCCAGCCTTAACCCGGGACAGGGGCTTGATGAGCAGTTCTTC. The rearrangement uses TRBV28 and TRBJ2-1, with 10 positions matching TRBD1. The CDR3 runs 15 residues. With 8 bases clipped from V and 8 bases from J, the junction kept 12 bases outside the gene matches. In germline, CDR1 is MDHEN, CDR2 SYDVKM.

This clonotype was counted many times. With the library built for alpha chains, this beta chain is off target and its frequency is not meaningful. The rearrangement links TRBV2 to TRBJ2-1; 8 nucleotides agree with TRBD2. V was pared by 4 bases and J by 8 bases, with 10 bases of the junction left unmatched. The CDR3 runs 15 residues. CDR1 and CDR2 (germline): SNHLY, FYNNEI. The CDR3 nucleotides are TGTGCCAGCAGTGTGGACGGGGGGGCCTCGTATGAGCAGTTCTTC. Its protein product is CASSVDGGASYEQFF. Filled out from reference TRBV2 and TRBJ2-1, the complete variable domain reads EPEVTQTPSHQVTQMGQEVILRCVPISNHLYFYWYRQILGQKVEFLVSFYNNEISEKSEIFDDQFSVERPDGSNFTLKIRSTKLEDSAMYFCASSVDGGASYEQFFGPGTRLTVL.

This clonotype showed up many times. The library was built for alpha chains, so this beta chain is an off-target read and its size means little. CDR3 sequence (DNA): TGTGCCAGCAGCCAAGTAGCAGGACCCTATGGCTACACCTTC. Amino acid sequence: CASSQVAGPYGYTF. The chain links TRBV14 to TRBJ1-2; D call uncertain. V was shortened by 1 base and J by 4 bases, with 10 bases between the two germline ends. The CDR3 is 14 amino acids. Germline V gene sequence: CDR1 SGHDN, CDR2 FVKESK.

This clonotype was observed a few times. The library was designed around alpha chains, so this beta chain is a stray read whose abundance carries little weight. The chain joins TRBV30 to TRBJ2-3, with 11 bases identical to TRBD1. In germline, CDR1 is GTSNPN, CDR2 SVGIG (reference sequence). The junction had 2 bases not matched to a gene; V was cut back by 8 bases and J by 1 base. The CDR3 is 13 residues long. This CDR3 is CAGGQGGTDTQYF. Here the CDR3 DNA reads TGTGCCGGGGGACAGGGGGGCACAGATACGCAGTATTTT.

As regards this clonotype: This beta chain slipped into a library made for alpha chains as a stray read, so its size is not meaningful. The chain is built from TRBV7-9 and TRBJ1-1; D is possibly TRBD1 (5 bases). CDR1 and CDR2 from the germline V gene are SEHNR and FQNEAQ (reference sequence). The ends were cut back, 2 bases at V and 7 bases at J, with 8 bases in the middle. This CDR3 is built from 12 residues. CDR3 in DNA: TGTGCCAGCAGCTTACAGGGAATTGAAGCTTTCTTT. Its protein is CASSLQGIEAFF.

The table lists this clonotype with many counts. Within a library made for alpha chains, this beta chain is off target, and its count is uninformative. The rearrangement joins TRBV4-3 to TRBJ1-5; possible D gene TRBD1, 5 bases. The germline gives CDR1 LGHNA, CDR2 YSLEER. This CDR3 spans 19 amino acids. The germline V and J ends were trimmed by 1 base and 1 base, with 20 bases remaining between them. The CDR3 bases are TGCGCCAGCAGCCAAGGTCCACTGGAGGGGCATAGGAGCAATCAGCCCCAGCATTTT. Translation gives CASSQGPLEGHRSNQPQHF.

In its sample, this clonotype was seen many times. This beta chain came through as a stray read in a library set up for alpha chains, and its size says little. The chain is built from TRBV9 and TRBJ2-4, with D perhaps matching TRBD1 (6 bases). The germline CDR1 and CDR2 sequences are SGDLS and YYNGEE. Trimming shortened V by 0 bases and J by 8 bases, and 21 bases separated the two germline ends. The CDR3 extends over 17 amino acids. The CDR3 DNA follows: TGTGCCAGCAGCGTAGGAGGGGGAAGGGTGAACGGTGACATTCAGTACTTC. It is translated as CASSVGGGRVNGDIQYF.

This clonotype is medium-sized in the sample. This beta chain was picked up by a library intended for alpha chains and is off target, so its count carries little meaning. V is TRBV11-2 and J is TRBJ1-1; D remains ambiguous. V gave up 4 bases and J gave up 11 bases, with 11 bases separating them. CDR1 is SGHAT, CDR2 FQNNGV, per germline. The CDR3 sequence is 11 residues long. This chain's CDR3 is CASSSNYGAFF. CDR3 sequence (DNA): TGTGCCAGCAGCTCTAACTACGGGGCTTTCTTT.

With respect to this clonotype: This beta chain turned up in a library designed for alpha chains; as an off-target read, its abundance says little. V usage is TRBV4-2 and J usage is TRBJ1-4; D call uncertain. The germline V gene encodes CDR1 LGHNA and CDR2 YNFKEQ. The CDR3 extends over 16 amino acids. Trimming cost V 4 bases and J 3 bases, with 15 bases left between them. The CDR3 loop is CASSLVSGGSNEKLFF. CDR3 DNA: TGTGCCAGCAGCCTTGTATCTGGAGGGTCTAATGAAAAACTGTTTTTT.